Presented here are 21 T cell receptor beta chains from one specimen sequenced in a study of cytomegalovirus exposure and HLA in healthy donors. With 60 Vbeta and 13 Jbeta primers, the PCR was carried out. The table came from immunoSEQ multiplex PCR; TCRdb's copy has only in-frame clones and leaves some out. The sample lists roughly 120,000 clones, about 80% occurring once. Sequenced input: PBMCs. These TCRs come from a man under 40 in good health and CMV-seronegative.

This chain links TRBV6-1 with TRBJ1-5, with 8 bases aligning to TRBD1. Germline V CDR1 and CDR2: MNHNS, SASEGT. The length of the CDR3 is 13 residues. V dropped 8 bases and J dropped 6; count of bases not matched to a gene: 6. The CDR3 DNA follows: TGTGCCAGCGTGGACAGGGTTACTCAGCCCCAGCATTTT. Its protein product is CASVDRVTQPQHF.

The table lists this clone with a count of one. This chain connects TRBV7-3 to TRBJ1-1, with TRBD1 as a possible D gene (5 bases). From germline, CDR1 is SGHTA and CDR2 FQGTGA. V lost 5 bases, J lost 5 bases, and 21 bases lay in between. The CDR3 is 16 amino acids. The CDR3 DNA reads TGTGCCAGCAGCCGGGATATGACTCAGGAGGGGACTGAAGCTTTCTTT. As protein: CASSRDMTQEGTEAFF.

This clone turned up a few times. The rearrangement joins TRBV6-5 to TRBJ1-1; D call uncertain. The CDR3 runs 14 residues. CDR1 is MNHEY, CDR2 SVGAGI, per germline. V gave up 6 bases and J gave up 4 bases, with 15 bases separating them. The CDR3 is CASRKEGVATEAFF. The CDR3 region has the DNA TGTGCCAGCAGAAAAGAGGGTGTCGCCACTGAAGCTTTCTTT.

The rearrangement links TRBV27 to TRBJ2-1; 11 nucleotides match TRBD2. V gave up 3 bases and J gave up 2 bases; unmatched junction bases: 3. The CDR3 covers 16 residues. Looked up from germline, CDR1 is MNHEY and CDR2 is SMNVEV (reference sequence). For the CDR3, the DNA is TGTGCCAGCAGTTTGACTAGCGGGACACCCTACAATGAGCAGTTCTTC. Translated, it gives CASSLTSGTPYNEQFF.

About this clone itself: A read error may produce the germline difference seen at one junction end. Other DNA sequences of this sample code for an identical CDR3. The V gene is TRBV6-5, the J gene TRBJ1-4, with D perhaps matching TRBD1 (5 bases). The CDR3 covers 16 residues. Germline V CDR1 and CDR2: MNHEY, SVGAGI. This chain's CDR3 is CASSYSWGATNEKLFF. The CDR3 region has the DNA TGTGCCAGCAGTTACTCCTGGGGCGCAACTAATGAAAAACTGTTTTTC.

The rearrangement uses TRBV11-2 and TRBJ2-7, with D possibly matching TRBD1 (6 bases). CDR1 SGHAT and CDR2 FQNNGV come from the germline V gene. This CDR3 has 13 amino acids. Trimming pared 4 bases from V and 3 bases from J, leaving 10 bases between. The CDR3 here is CASSSGTSYEQYF. The CDR3, as DNA: TGTGCCAGCAGCTCCGGGACAAGCTACGAGCAGTACTTC.

Here the CDR3 reads CASSASGVPLEQYF. CDR3 in DNA: TGTGCCAGCAGCGCAAGCGGGGTCCCCTTAGAGCAGTACTTC. The chain carries TRBV7-2 and TRBJ2-7; TRBD2 agrees at 7 bases. The CDR3 totals 14 residues. The germline gives CDR1 SGHTA, CDR2 FQGNSA. The V and J ends lost 5 bases and 7 bases, in that order; junction bases with no gene match: 11.

The DNA of the CDR3 is TGTGCTAGTGGGGGGGACTACTACGAGCAGTACTTC. The encoded protein is CASGGDYYEQYF. The chain recombines TRBV12-5 with TRBJ2-7; TRBD2 aligns across 7 bases. The CDR3 has 12 amino acids. The germline V gene has CDR1 LGHNT and CDR2 FRNRAP. V trimming: 6 bases; J trimming: 3 bases; junction bases outside the gene matches: 2.

The chain carries TRBV10-1 and TRBJ2-1, with unresolved D. CDR1 WNHNN and CDR2 SYGVQD come from the germline V gene (reference sequence). V gave up 1 base and J gave up 6 bases, with 7 bases separating them. The CDR3 sequence is 13 residues long. The DNA for the CDR3 is TGCGCCAGCAGTGAGTTTGGCGGCAATGAGCAGTTCTTC. Its protein is CASSEFGGNEQFF.

This clone appeared a single time. The chain joins TRBV5-1 to TRBJ2-1; TRBD1 agrees at 9 bases. Germline V gives CDR1 SGHRS, CDR2 YFSETQ. The CDR3 spans 21 residues. The trim removed 4 bases at V and 1 base at J, leaving 21 bases unmatched. The CDR3 is CASSSELLFSGDRASYNEQFF. The CDR3 DNA is TGCGCCAGCAGCAGTGAGTTGTTATTTAGTGGGGACAGGGCTTCCTACAATGAGCAGTTCTTC.

The gene calls are TRBV7-2 and TRBJ2-1; D is undetermined. Trimming took 2 bases from V and 3 from J, leaving 14 bases between them. From germline, CDR1 is SGHTA and CDR2 FQGNSA. This CDR3 has 16 amino acids. The CDR3 DNA is TGTGCCAGCAGCTTAATCAACAGATTATACTACAATGAGCAGTTCTTC. It translates to CASSLINRLYYNEQFF.

Only a few counts were recorded for this clone. This rearrangement joins TRBV6-6 to TRBJ1-1, with D uncertain. V gave up 0 bases and J gave up 4 bases, with 9 bases separating them. CDR3 size: 14 residues. Germline V gene lookup returns CDR1 MNHNY and CDR2 SVGAGI (reference sequence). The CDR3 DNA sequence: TGTGCCAGCAGTTACTCTCCCGGGAGCACTGAAGCTTTCTTT. It specifies CASSYSPGSTEAFF.

The chain combines TRBV11-3 with TRBJ2-7; 8 positions agree with TRBD1. CDR3 length: 20 residues. CDR1 and CDR2 from the germline V gene are SGHNT and YENEEA. J was trimmed by 1 base and V by 5 bases; bases with no gene match: 22. Written as DNA, the CDR3 is TGTGCCAGCAGCCTAAGGGACCGGGACAGGACTCCAATACAATCCTACGAGCAGTACTTC. Its protein is CASSLRDRDRTPIQSYEQYF.

The chain uses TRBV11-2 and TRBJ2-2; TRBD2 aligns across 11 bases. Germline V gives CDR1 SGHAT, CDR2 FQNNGV. Losses at the gene ends were 6 bases for V and 4 bases for J; bases not matched to a gene: 4. The CDR3 is 15 residues long. CDR3 loop: CASSRLAGRTGELFF. The CDR3 DNA reads as TGTGCCAGCAGTCGACTAGCGGGACGCACCGGGGAGCTGTTTTTT.

The sample holds one count of this clone. The V and J genes are TRBV6-5 and TRBJ2-7; 8 bases are a match to TRBD1. Germline V gene sequence: CDR1 MNHEY, CDR2 SVGAGI. There are 14 residues in the CDR3. Trimming removed 2 bases from V and 3 bases from J; junction bases left unmatched: 3. Here the CDR3 DNA reads TGTGCCAGCAGTTACACGGGGACAGGCTACGAGCAGTACTTC. Residues: CASSYTGTGYEQYF.

This rearrangement joins TRBV25-1 to TRBJ2-7; 7 nucleotides match TRBD2. The CDR3 has 14 residues. The V segment lost 4 bases and the J segment 1 base; nucleotides outside the gene matches: 4. The V gene's germline CDR1 is MGHDK and CDR2 SYGVNS. The CDR3 nucleotides are TGTGCCAGCAGTGCTAGCGGCACTTCCTACGAGCAGTACTTC. This translates into CASSASGTSYEQYF.

The rearrangement links TRBV19 to TRBJ1-2; 9 bases align to TRBD1. Germline V gives CDR1 LNHDA, CDR2 SQIVND (reference sequence). The CDR3 has 14 residues. Trimming cost V 3 bases and J 5 bases; bases outside gene matches: 4. The CDR3 sequence is CASSMRDRAYGYTF. The CDR3 DNA reads as TGTGCCAGTAGTATGCGGGACAGGGCTTATGGCTACACCTTC.

The CDR3 loop is CAREATDTNYEQYF. The DNA for the CDR3 is TGTGCCAGAGAAGCCACGGACACGAACTACGAGCAGTACTTC. The V and J genes are TRBV2 and TRBJ2-7, with a tentative D call TRBD1 (5 bases). V was shortened by 9 bases and J by 3 bases, with 18 bases between the two germline ends. Germline V lookup: CDR1 SNHLY, CDR2 FYNNEI. The CDR3 contains 14 residues.

With regard to this clone: Germline is not matched at one junction end, which may reflect a read error. This CDR3 reads CASSLGITRDNGQFF. DNA for the CDR3: TGCGCCAGCAGCTTGGGCATCACCCGAGACAATGGGCAGTTCTTC. V is TRBV5-1 and J is TRBJ2-1; D not resolved. The CDR3 totals 15 residues. Germline CDR1 and CDR2: SGHRS and YFSETQ.

V is TRBV28 and J is TRBJ1-1; D remains ambiguous. Looked up from germline, CDR1 is MDHEN and CDR2 is SYDVKM. The CDR3 spans 14 residues. V lost 2 bases and J lost 6, with 13 bases in between. The CDR3: CASSLRRDSAEAFF. The CDR3 nucleotides read TGTGCCAGCAGTTTAAGGCGGGATTCGGCTGAAGCTTTCTTT.

V gene TRBV7-3 combines with J gene TRBJ1-1; TRBD1 matches 7 bases. Germline CDR1 is SGHTA and CDR2 is FQGTGA. There are 14 residues in the CDR3. Germline trimming cut 3 bases from V and 1 base from J; bases unmatched to any gene: 2. CDR3 in DNA: TGTGCCAGCAGCTTCGACAGGGAGAACACTGAAGCTTTCTTT. It encodes CASSFDRENTEAFF.